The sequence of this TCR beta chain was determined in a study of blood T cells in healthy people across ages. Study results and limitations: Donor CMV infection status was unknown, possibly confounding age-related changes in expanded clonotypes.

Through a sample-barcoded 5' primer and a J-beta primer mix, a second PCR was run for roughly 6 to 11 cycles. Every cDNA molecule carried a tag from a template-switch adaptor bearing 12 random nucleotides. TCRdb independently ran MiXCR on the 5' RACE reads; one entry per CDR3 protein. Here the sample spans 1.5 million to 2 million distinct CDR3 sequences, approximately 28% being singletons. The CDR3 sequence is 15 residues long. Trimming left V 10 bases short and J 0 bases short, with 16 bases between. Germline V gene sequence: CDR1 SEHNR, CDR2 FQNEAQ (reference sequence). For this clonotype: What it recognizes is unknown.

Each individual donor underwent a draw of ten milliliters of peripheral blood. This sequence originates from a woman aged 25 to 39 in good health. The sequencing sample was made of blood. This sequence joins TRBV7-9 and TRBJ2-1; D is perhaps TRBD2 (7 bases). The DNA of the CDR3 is TGTGCCAACGTTGGGGGCGGGAGCTCCTACAATGAGCAGTTCTTC. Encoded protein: CANVGGGSSYNEQFF.